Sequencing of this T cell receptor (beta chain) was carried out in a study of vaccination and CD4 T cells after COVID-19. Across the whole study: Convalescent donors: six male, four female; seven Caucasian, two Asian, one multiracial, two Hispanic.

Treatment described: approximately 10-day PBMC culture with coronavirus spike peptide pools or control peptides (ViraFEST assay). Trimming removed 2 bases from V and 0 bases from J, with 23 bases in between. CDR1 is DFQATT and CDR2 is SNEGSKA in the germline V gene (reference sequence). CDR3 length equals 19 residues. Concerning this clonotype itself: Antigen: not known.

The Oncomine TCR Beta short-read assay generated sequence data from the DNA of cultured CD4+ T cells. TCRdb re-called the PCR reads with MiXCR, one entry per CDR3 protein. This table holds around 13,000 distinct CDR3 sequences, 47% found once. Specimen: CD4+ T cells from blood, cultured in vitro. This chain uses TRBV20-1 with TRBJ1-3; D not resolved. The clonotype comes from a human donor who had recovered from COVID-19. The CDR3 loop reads CSARPGGSLGLSSGNTIYF. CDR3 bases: TGCAGTGCTAGACCCGGTGGCTCCTTGGGCCTGAGCTCTGGAAACACCATATATTTT.